The clone carrying this T cell receptor (beta chain) was detected once. Its target is not known. The patients all showed relapse after autologous stem cell transplantation, while their brentuximab vedotin exposure varied. This entry comes from a study of PD-1 blockade in classical Hodgkin lymphoma. Study outcomes and limitations: While CD8+ TCR diversity did not rise significantly by C4D1, CD4+ TCR diversity did. Relative to healthy donors, newly diagnosed patients reportedly had lower baseline TCR diversity, which was reported as lower still in relapsed/refractory patients. Diversity similar to that of newly diagnosed patients was seen at baseline in complete responders.

Assay: immunoSEQ multiplex PCR; the TCRdb copy retains only in-frame clones and omits some. Here the sample spans about 97,000 clones, approximately 88% being singletons. Germline values: CDR1 SGHRS, CDR2 YFSETQ. This CDR3 is 16 amino acids long. With 3 bases clipped from V and 7 bases from J, the junction kept 15 bases outside the gene matches. The sample in question was peripheral blood mononuclear cells (PBMCs), obtained at baseline. The V and J genes are TRBV5-1 and TRBJ2-7; 8 nucleotides align to TRBD1. This TCR derives from a human donor with classical Hodgkin lymphoma. The chain's CDR3 is CASSSLTTGATGEQYF. In DNA form, the CDR3 reads TGCGCCAGCAGCTCCTTAACGACAGGGGCAACGGGGGAGCAGTACTTC.